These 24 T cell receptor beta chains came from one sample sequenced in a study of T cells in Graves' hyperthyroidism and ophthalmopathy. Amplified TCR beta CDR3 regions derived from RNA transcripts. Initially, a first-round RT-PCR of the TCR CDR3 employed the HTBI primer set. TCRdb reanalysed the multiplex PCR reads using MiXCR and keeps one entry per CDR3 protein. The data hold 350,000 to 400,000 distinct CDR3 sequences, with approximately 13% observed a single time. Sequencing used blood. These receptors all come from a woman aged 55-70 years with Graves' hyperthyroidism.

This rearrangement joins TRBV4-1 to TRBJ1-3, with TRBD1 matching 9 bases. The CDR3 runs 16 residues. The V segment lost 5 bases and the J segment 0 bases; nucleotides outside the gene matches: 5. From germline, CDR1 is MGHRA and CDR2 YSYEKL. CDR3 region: CASSSTTGGSGNTIYF. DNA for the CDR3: TGCGCCAGCAGCTCCACGACAGGGGGCTCTGGAAACACCATATATTTT.

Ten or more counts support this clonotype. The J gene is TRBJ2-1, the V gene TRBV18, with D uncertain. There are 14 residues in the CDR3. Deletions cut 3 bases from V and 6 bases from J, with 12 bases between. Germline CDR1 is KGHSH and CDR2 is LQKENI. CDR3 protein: CASSPDPQGNEQFF. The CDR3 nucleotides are TGTGCCAGCTCACCCGATCCTCAAGGCAATGAGCAGTTCTTC.

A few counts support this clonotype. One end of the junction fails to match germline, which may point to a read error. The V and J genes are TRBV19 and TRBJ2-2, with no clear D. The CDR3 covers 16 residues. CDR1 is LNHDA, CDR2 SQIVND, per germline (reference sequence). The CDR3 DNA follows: TGTGCCAGTAGTGTAGATGGGTCGGAGATCACCGGGGAGCTGTTTTTT. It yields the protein CASSVDGSEITGELFF.

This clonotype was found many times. The CDR3 is CASSYSSTTVYF. The CDR3 DNA reads TGTGCCAGCAGTTACTCGAGTACGACAGTGTACTTC. The chain couples TRBV6-2 or TRBV6-3 to TRBJ2-5; the D gene is possibly TRBD1 (5 bases). The V end was cut by 0 bases, the J end by 13 bases, with 12 bases between. Germline V lookup: CDR1 MNHEY, CDR2 SVGEGT. CDR3 size: 12 residues.

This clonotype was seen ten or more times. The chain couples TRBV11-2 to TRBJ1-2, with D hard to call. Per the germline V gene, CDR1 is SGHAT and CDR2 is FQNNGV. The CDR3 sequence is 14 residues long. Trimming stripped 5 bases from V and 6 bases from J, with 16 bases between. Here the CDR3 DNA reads TGTGCCAGCAGCCCAATAAACCTTTGGGATGGCTACACCTTC. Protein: CASSPINLWDGYTF.

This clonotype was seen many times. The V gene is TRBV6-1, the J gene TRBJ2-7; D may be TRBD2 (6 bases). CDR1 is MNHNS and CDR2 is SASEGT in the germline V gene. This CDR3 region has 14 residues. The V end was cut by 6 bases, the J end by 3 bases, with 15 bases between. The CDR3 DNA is TGTGCCAGCAGGGCGCGGGGAAAGTTCTACGAGCAGTACTTC. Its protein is CASRARGKFYEQYF.

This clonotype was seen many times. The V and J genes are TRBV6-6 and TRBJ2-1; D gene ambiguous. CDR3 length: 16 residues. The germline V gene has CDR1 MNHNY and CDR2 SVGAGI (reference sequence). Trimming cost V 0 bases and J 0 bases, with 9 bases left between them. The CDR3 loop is CASSYSVVSSYNEQFF. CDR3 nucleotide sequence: TGTGCCAGCAGTTACTCCGTGGTGAGCTCCTACAATGAGCAGTTCTTC.

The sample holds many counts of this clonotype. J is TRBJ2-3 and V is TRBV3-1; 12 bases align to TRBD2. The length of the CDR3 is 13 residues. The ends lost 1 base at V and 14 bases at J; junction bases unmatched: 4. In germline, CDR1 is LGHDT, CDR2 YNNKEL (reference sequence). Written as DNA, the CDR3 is TGTGCCAGCAGCCAAGGACTAGCGGGAGTCGGGTATTTT. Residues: CASSQGLAGVGYF.

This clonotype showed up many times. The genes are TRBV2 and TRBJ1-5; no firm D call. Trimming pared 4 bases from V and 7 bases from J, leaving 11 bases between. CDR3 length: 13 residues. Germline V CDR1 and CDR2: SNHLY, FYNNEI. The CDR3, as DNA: TGTGCCAGCAGTGGCGAGGATTTCCAGCCCCAGCATTTT. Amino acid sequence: CASSGEDFQPQHF.

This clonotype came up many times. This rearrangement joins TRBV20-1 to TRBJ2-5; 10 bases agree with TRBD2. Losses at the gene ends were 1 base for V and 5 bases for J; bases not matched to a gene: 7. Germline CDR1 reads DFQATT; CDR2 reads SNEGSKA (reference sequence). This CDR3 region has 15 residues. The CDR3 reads CSARGGAGGVETQYF. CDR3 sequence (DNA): TGCAGTGCTAGAGGCGGAGCGGGAGGGGTGGAGACCCAGTACTTC.

The CDR3 region has the DNA TGCAGTGCTAGAGCCGGACTAGCGGTCCAGGGGACCCAGTACTTC. Amino acid sequence: CSARAGLAVQGTQYF. The V gene is TRBV20-1, the J gene TRBJ2-5; TRBD2 agrees at 10 bases. CDR1 and CDR2 (germline): DFQATT, SNEGSKA (reference sequence). After removal of 1 base from V and 7 bases from J, the junction contained 9 bases not matched to a gene. This CDR3 region has 15 residues.

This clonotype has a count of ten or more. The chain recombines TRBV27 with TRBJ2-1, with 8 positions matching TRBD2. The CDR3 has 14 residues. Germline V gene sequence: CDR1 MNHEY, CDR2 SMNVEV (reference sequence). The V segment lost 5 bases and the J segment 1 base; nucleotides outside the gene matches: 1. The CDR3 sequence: CASSTSGSYNEQFF. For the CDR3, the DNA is TGTGCCAGCAGTACTAGCGGATCCTACAATGAGCAGTTCTTC.

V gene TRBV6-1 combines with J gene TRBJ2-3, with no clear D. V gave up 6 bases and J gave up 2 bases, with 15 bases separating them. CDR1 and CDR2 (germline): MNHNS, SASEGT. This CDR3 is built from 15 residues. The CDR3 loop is CASRPDLPPTDTQYF. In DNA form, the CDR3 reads TGTGCCAGCAGACCCGACTTACCCCCCACAGATACGCAGTATTTT.

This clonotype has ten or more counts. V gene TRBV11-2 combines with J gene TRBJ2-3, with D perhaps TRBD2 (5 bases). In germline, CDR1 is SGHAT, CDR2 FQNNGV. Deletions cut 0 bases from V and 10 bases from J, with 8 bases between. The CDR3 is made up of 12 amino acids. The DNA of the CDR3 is TGTGCCAGCAGCTTAGATCGGCGGGCGCAGTATTTT. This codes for CASSLDRRAQYF. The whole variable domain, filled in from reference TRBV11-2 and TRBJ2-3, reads EAGVAQSPRYKIIEKRQSVAFWCNPISGHATLYWYQQILGQGPKLLIQFQNNGVVDDSQLPKDRFSAERLKGVDSTLKIQPAKLEDSAVYLCASSLDRRAQYFGPGTRLTVL.

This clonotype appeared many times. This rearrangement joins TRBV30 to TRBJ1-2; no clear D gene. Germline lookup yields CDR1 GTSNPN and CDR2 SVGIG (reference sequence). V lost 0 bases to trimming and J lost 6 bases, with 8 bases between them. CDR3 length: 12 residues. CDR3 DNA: TGTGCCTGGAGTGTAAAGGTCGATGGCTACACCTTC. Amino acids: CAWSVKVDGYTF.

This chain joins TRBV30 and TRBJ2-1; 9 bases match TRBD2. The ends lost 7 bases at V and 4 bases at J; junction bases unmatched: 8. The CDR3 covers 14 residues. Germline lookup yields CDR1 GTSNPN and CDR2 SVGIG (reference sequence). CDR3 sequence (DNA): TGTGCCTTACTCTCTAGCGGGGATTACAATGAGCAGTTCTTC. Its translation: CALLSSGDYNEQFF. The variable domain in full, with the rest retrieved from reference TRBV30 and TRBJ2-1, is SQTIHQWPATLVQPVGSPLSLECTVEGTSNPNLYWYRQAAGRGLQLLFYSVGIGQISSEVPQNLSASRPQDRQFILSSKKLLLSDSGFYLCALLSSGDYNEQFFGPGTRLTVL.

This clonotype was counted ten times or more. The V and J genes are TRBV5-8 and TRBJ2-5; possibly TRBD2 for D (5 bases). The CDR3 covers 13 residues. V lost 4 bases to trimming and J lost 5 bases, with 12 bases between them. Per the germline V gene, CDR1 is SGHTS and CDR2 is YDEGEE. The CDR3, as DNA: TGTGCCAGCAGCACCCCGTCGGGGGAGACCCAGTACTTC. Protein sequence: CASSTPSGETQYF.

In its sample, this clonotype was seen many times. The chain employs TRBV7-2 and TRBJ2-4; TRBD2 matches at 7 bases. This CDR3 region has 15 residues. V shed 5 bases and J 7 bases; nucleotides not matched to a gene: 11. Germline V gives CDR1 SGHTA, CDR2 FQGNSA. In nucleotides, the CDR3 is TGTGCCAGCAGCCTCCCGGCGGGAGAGGTGAACATTCAGTACTTC. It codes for CASSLPAGEVNIQYF.

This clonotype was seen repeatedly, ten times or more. CDR3 nucleotides: TGCAGTGCTCTAGAGGCCCCGGGACAGAGCTATGGCTACACCTTC. This translates into CSALEAPGQSYGYTF. V is TRBV20-1 and J is TRBJ1-2, with 7 bases lining up with TRBD1. Trimming cost V 5 bases and J 4 bases; bases outside gene matches: 13. Germline CDR1 and CDR2: DFQATT and SNEGSKA (reference sequence). This CDR3 has 15 amino acids.

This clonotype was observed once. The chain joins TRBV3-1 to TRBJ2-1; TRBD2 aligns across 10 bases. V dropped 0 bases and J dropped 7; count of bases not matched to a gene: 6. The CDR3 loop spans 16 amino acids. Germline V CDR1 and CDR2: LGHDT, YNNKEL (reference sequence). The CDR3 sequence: CASSQELIAGGNEQFF. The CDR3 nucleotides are TGTGCCAGCAGCCAAGAACTTATAGCGGGAGGAAATGAGCAGTTCTTC.

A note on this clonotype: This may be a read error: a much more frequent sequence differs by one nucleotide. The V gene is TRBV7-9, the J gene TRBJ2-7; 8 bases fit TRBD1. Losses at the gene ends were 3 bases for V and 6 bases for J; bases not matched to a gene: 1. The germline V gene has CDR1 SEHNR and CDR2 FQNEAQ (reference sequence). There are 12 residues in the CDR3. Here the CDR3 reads CASSFTGGEQYF. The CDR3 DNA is TGTGCCAGCAGCTTCACAGGGGGCGAGCAGTACTTC.

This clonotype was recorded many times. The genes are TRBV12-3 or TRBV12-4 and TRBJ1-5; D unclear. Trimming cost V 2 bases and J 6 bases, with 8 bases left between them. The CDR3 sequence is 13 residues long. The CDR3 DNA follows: TGTGCCAGCAGTTTAAACTGGGGTCAGCCCCAGCATTTT. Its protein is CASSLNWGQPQHF.

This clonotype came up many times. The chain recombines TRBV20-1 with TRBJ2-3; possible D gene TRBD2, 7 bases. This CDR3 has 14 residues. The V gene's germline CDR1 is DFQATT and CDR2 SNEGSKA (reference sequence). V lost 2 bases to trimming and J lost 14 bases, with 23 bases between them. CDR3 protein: CSARRLRSSGGLYF. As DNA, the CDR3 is TGCAGTGCTAGAAGGCTACGGAGCTCCGGGGGGCTGTATTTT.

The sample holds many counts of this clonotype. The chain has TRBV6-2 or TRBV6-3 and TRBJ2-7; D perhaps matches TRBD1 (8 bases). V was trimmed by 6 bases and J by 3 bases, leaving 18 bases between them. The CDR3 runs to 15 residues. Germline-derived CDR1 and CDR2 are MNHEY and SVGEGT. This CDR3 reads CASSTGQGLLYEQYF. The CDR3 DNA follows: TGTGCCAGCAGCACAGGACAGGGACTACTCTACGAGCAGTACTTC.